The next 21 T cell receptor beta chains were all read from a single sample in a study of T cell responses to AZD1222 COVID-19 vaccine. Generated by immunoSEQ multiplex PCR, the TCRdb table keeps only in-frame clones and is missing some. The sample records fewer than 85,000 clones, about 88% being singletons. The material sequenced was peripheral blood, taken 28 days after the second AZD1222 dose. The source of these receptors is an adult who received the AZD1222 COVID-19 vaccine.

The V gene is TRBV5-1, the J gene TRBJ2-1; 8 bases are a match to TRBD1. Germline loops: CDR1 SGHRS, CDR2 YFSETQ. J lost 4 bases, V lost 2 bases, and 2 bases had no gene match. The CDR3 has 14 residues. CDR3: CASSFGTGYNEQFF. As DNA, the CDR3 is TGCGCCAGCAGCTTCGGGACAGGATACAATGAGCAGTTCTTC.

The chain uses TRBV19 and TRBJ1-1, with D unresolved. Per the germline V gene, CDR1 is LNHDA and CDR2 is SQIVND (reference sequence). The CDR3 sequence is 12 residues long. The V end lost 3 bases, the J end lost 5 bases, and 7 bases lay between the germline ends. CDR3 sequence reads: CASSIGVTEAFF. CDR3 nucleotides: TGTGCCAGTAGTATTGGGGTGACTGAAGCTTTCTTT.

The V and J genes are TRBV11-2 and TRBJ2-3; 7 bases line up with TRBD2. Trimming at V came to 5 bases and at J to 1 base, leaving 6 bases not matched to a gene. The CDR3 has 15 residues. In germline, CDR1 is SGHAT, CDR2 FQNNGV. This CDR3 is CASSPSGPRTDTQYF. CDR3 DNA sequence: TGTGCCAGCAGCCCTAGCGGACCCCGCACAGATACGCAGTATTTT.

The J gene is TRBJ2-1, the V gene TRBV19; D unresolved. Germline lookup yields CDR1 LNHDA and CDR2 SQIVND (reference sequence). This CDR3 is 12 amino acids long. The V end was cut by 7 bases, the J end by 5 bases, with 9 bases between. The CDR3 nucleotides read TGTGCCAGTAATGGCCTCCACAATGAGCAGTTCTTC. The encoded protein is CASNGLHNEQFF.

The chain recombines TRBV11-3 with TRBJ2-6; no definite D call. This CDR3 contains 13 residues. CDR1 and CDR2 (germline): SGHNT, YENEEA. The V and J ends lost 1 base and 4 bases respectively, with 2 bases between them. CDR3 loop: CASSLGGANVLTF. As DNA, the CDR3 is TGTGCCAGCAGCTTAGGGGGGGCCAACGTCCTGACTTTC. Based on the CDR3 plus reference TRBV11-3 and TRBJ2-6, the full variable domain is EAGVVQSPRYKIIEKKQPVAFWCNPISGHNTLYWYLQNLGQGPELLIRYENEEAVDDSQLPKDRFSAERLKGVDSTLKIQPAELGDSAVYLCASSLGGANVLTFGAGSRLTVL.

V is TRBV27 and J is TRBJ2-1; the match to TRBD1 covers 7 bases. J gave up 0 bases and V 4 bases, and 0 bases lay outside the gene matches. The CDR3 sequence is 14 residues long. Germline-derived CDR1 and CDR2 are MNHEY and SMNVEV (reference sequence). The CDR3 coding sequence is TGTGCCAGCAGTTCAGGGGGCTCCTACAATGAGCAGTTCTTC. Its translation is CASSSGGSYNEQFF.

This chain connects TRBV12-3 or TRBV12-4 to TRBJ2-5; D is unclear. Deletions cut 7 bases from V and 9 bases from J, with 18 bases between. This CDR3 has 13 amino acids. The CDR3 loop reads CASILGSSEAQYF. DNA for the CDR3: TGTGCCAGCATCCTGGGGTCCTCCGAGGCCCAGTACTTC.

This sequence joins TRBV5-6 and TRBJ2-5; a weak D match, TRBD2 (5 bases). The germline gives CDR1 SGHDT, CDR2 YYEEEE. Trimming stripped 0 bases from V and 5 bases from J, with 11 bases between. This CDR3 is 14 amino acids long. The CDR3 DNA reads TGTGCCAGCAGCTTGGATAGCGATGAGGAGACCCAGTACTTC. Translating it yields CASSLDSDEETQYF.

This sequence joins TRBV5-1 and TRBJ2-5; D could derive from TRBD1 or TRBD2 (5 bases each). This CDR3 spans 16 amino acids. Trimming removed 0 bases at V and 0 bases at J, with 12 bases between. Per the germline V gene, CDR1 is SGHRS and CDR2 is YFSETQ. The CDR3 protein is CASSLGGATYQETQYF. In DNA form, the CDR3 reads TGCGCCAGCAGCTTGGGAGGGGCCACGTACCAAGAGACCCAGTACTTC.

This clone was seen only once. The rearrangement uses TRBV19 and TRBJ2-1; 12 bases map to TRBD2. The CDR3 extends over 18 amino acids. Germline CDR1 is LNHDA and CDR2 is SQIVND (reference sequence). V gave up 0 bases and J gave up 2 bases; unmatched junction bases: 5. The DNA of the CDR3 is TGTGCCAGTAGTATAGATGCTAGCGGGGGGGCCACCTACAATGAGCAGTTCTTC. Amino acid sequence: CASSIDASGGATYNEQFF.

The genes are TRBV5-1 and TRBJ1-1; D call uncertain. Germline V CDR1 and CDR2: SGHRS, YFSETQ. The CDR3 sequence is 15 residues long. V lost 0 bases and J 0 bases, leaving 9 bases between the germline ends. CDR3 in DNA: TGCGCCAGCAGCTTGGCCGGGAGTATGAACACTGAAGCTTTCTTT. Translated: CASSLAGSMNTEAFF.

The chain couples TRBV7-2 to TRBJ1-3; D may be TRBD1 (5 bases). V lost 4 bases to trimming and J lost 4 bases, with 14 bases between them. The germline V gene has CDR1 SGHTA and CDR2 FQGNSA. This CDR3 comprises 15 residues. Here the CDR3 reads CASSSREGVGNTIYF. CDR3 DNA: TGTGCCAGCAGCTCCCGTGAAGGGGTCGGAAACACCATATATTTT.

The V gene is TRBV6-5, the J gene TRBJ1-5; D call uncertain. Per germline, CDR1 MNHEY and CDR2 SVGAGI. Trimming took off 2 bases at V and 8 bases at J, with 7 bases between the two ends. This CDR3 comprises 12 residues. For the CDR3, the DNA is TGTGCCAGCAGTTACGACGGCAAGCCCCAGCATTTT. The encoded protein is CASSYDGKPQHF.

This clone has just a few counts. The DNA for the CDR3 is TGTGCCAGCAGCTCCGGGACTAGCGGGATCAACACCGGGGAGCTGTTTTTT. It encodes CASSSGTSGINTGELFF. The chain employs TRBV5-4 and TRBJ2-2; 13 bases map to TRBD2. The trim removed 3 bases at V and 2 bases at J, leaving 4 bases unmatched. Per the germline V gene, CDR1 is SGHNT and CDR2 is YYREEE (reference sequence). This CDR3 spans 17 amino acids.

This clone was counted a few times. V gene TRBV19 combines with J gene TRBJ1-6; 9 bases are shared with TRBD1. The germline V gene has CDR1 LNHDA and CDR2 SQIVND (reference sequence). The CDR3 contains 15 residues. V lost 5 bases to trimming and J lost 6 bases; unmatched junction nucleotides: 5. Here the CDR3 reads CASSDLDRGNSPLHF. The CDR3 DNA follows: TGTGCCAGTAGTGACCTGGACAGGGGTAATTCACCCCTCCACTTT.

The rearrangement joins TRBV15 to TRBJ2-1; the D is unclear. With 0 bases removed from V and 7 bases from J, the gap between germline ends came to 7 bases. CDR3 size: 13 residues. Germline V gene data show CDR1 as LNHNV and CDR2 as YYDKDF (reference sequence). The CDR3 nucleotides read TGTGCCACCAGCAGAGATTATTCGAATGAGCAGTTCTTC. As protein: CATSRDYSNEQFF.

The chain uses TRBV30 and TRBJ2-7; TRBD1 matches 7 bases. CDR1 and CDR2 from the germline V gene are GTSNPN and SVGIG (reference sequence). V gave up 2 bases and J gave up 3 bases; unmatched junction bases: 4. The length of the CDR3 is 13 residues. As DNA, the CDR3 is TGTGCCTGGAGTCCGGGACAGAGCTACGAGCAGTACTTC. This codes for CAWSPGQSYEQYF.

The genes are TRBV3-1 (or the pseudogene TRBV3-2) and TRBJ2-3, with TRBD2 matching 11 bases. After removal of 1 base from V and 5 bases from J, the junction contained 5 bases not matched to a gene. The CDR3 totals 16 residues. Germline V gives CDR1 LGHDT, CDR2 YNNKEL (reference sequence). The CDR3 DNA follows: TGTGCCAGCAGCCAAGCTTTAGCGGGGGGGCAAGATACGCAGTATTTT. This gives the protein CASSQALAGGQDTQYF.

The chain has TRBV10-1 and TRBJ1-4; perhaps TRBD1 as D (5 bases). Trimming removed 6 bases at V and 6 bases at J, with 20 bases between. CDR1 and CDR2 from the germline V gene are WNHNN and SYGVQD (reference sequence). CDR3 size: 16 residues. CDR3 loop: CASREGQGRSDEKLFF. The CDR3 coding sequence is TGCGCCAGCAGGGAGGGGCAAGGGAGGTCGGATGAAAAACTGTTTTTT.

This chain joins TRBV9 and TRBJ1-2, with TRBD1 as a possible D gene (5 bases). The CDR3 is made up of 12 amino acids. Deletions cut 1 base from V and 7 bases from J, with 8 bases between. Germline assignment: CDR1 SGDLS and CDR2 YYNGEE. The CDR3 sequence is CASSVIGGGYTF. The CDR3, as DNA: TGTGCCAGCAGCGTAATCGGGGGTGGCTACACCTTC.

The rearrangement uses TRBV5-1 and TRBJ2-3; 7 nucleotides match TRBD2. This CDR3 contains 13 residues. V shed 3 bases and J 4 bases; nucleotides not matched to a gene: 2. CDR1 and CDR2 from the germline V gene are SGHRS and YFSETQ. The CDR3 reads CASSWRGSDTQYF. CDR3 DNA sequence: TGCGCCAGCAGCTGGCGGGGGTCAGATACGCAGTATTTT.